These T cell receptor beta chains were read from a single sample in a study of identical twins. TCRdb re-derived calls from the 5' RACE reads in MiXCR, one entry per CDR3 protein. Among a few hundred thousand distinct CDR3 sequences listed, 8% to 9.5% were seen once. The same data also went into a second study, on yellow fever vaccine responses in identical twins.

Material for sequencing was CD8+ T cells sorted from blood. These receptors came from a woman aged 18-30 years in good health. CDR3s include the opening cysteine and the closing phenylalanine or tryptophan. D genes are given only for firm matches. Rows may omit the clone size; those that give it use once, few, many or a size class.

NA	TRBD2	TRBV7-9	TRBJ2-7	TGTGCCAGCGGCTCGGGACTAGCGGGGGCGTACGAGCAGTACTTC	CASGSGLAGAYEQYF
NA	TRBD2	TRBV7-2	TRBJ2-4	TGTGCCAGCAGCTTAGGTAGCGGGGGGGCGTACAAAAACATTCAGTACTTC	CASSLGSGGAYKNIQYF
many	NA	TRBV10-3	TRBJ2-5	TGTGCCATCAGTGTATCCGGGGCCACGCAAGAGACCCAGTACTTC	CAISVSGATQETQYF
few	TRBD1	TRBV12-3/TRBV12-4	TRBJ2-3	TGTGCCAGCAGACGACTTCCCGGGACAGGGTATGATACGCAGTATTTT	CASRRLPGTGYDTQYF
few	NA	TRBV5-6	TRBJ2-7	TGTGCCAGCAGCCGAGAGTCGGACGAGCAGTACTTC	CASSRESDEQYF
many	TRBD2	TRBV24-1	TRBJ2-1	TGTGCCACCAGTGGACTAGCGGGAGTGTACAATGAGCAGTTCTTC	CATSGLAGVYNEQFF
NA	NA	TRBV27	TRBJ2-3	TGTGCCAGCAGTTCCGGGACCGACCATACGCAGTATTTT	CASSSGTDHTQYF
NA	NA	TRBV6-6	TRBJ2-1	TGTGCCAGCAGTTACCAGTCCTACAATGAGCAGTTCTTC	CASSYQSYNEQFF
NA	NA	TRBV12-3/TRBV12-4	TRBJ2-5	TGTGCCAGCAGCCCCCGTCCGGGACTGGAGGGTGAAGGGACCCAGTACTTC	CASSPRPGLEGEGTQYF
many	NA	TRBV7-9	TRBJ2-7	TGTGCCAGCAGCTTAGACACCTCCTACGAGCAGTACTTC	CASSLDTSYEQYF
NA	NA	TRBV14	TRBJ1-1	TGTGCCAGCAGGGGGTCGAACACTGAAGCTTTCTTT	CASRGSNTEAFF
few	NA	TRBV7-6	TRBJ2-1	TGTGCCAGCAGCCCCCGAGACAGGACTACCTACAATGAGCAGTTCTTC	CASSPRDRTTYNEQFF
NA	TRBD2	TRBV28	TRBJ2-1	TGTGCCAGCAGAAACCCCAGTCTTCAGGGACTAGCGGGCCCGATCCTCTCCTACAATGAGCAGTTCTTC	CASRNPSLQGLAGPILSYNEQFF
NA	TRBD2	TRBV6-1	TRBJ2-2	TGTGCCAGCAGTCGACTAGCGGCGCCCGGGGAGCTGTTTTTT	CASSRLAAPGELFF
NA	TRBD1	TRBV15	TRBJ1-4	TGTGCCACCAGCAGAGATTCCATCGGGACAGGGGAAGAAAAACTGTTTTTT	CATSRDSIGTGEEKLFF
few	NA	TRBV5-4	TRBJ2-5	TGTGCCAGCAGCTTGACAGGGATCGGAAGAGAGACCCAGTACTTC	CASSLTGIGRETQYF
NA	TRBD2	TRBV29-1	TRBJ2-5	TGCAGCGTTGGACCCGGGACTAGCGAGGAGACCCAGTACTTC	CSVGPGTSEETQYF
few	TRBD2	TRBV6-2/TRBV6-3	TRBJ2-3	TGTGCCAGCAGTTCACTAGCGTCGGGCACAGATACGCAGTATTTT	CASSSLASGTDTQYF
NA	TRBD2	TRBV30	TRBJ2-1	TGTGCCTGGAGGATGACTAGCGGGATCGTAGGTGAGCAGTTCTTC	CAWRMTSGIVGEQFF
NA	TRBD2	TRBV4-3	TRBJ2-1	TGCGCCAGCAGCCAATCTTCGGGAGGGCTCGATGAGCAGTTCTTC	CASSQSSGGLDEQFF
NA	NA	TRBV12-3/TRBV12-4	TRBJ2-7	TGTGCCAGCAGTTTTCGGGACTCTTCCTACGAGCAGTACTTC	CASSFRDSSYEQYF
NA	TRBD1	TRBV7-2	TRBJ2-2	TGTGCCAGCAGCTACTATACAGGGGGCGACGGGGAGCTGTTTTTT	CASSYYTGGDGELFF
NA	NA	TRBV7-9	TRBJ2-1	TGTGCCAGCCCAGGAGGGACAGATAACAATGAGCAGTTCTTC	CASPGGTDNNEQFF
NA	NA	TRBV4-2	TRBJ2-7	TGTGCCAGCAGCACAGGGCGGGAGCAGTACTTC	CASSTGREQYF
few	NA	TRBV12-3/TRBV12-4	TRBJ1-1	TGTGCCAGCAGTAGGGACATCTTCAGAGCTTTCTTT	CASSRDIFRAFF
few	NA	TRBV5-4	TRBJ1-2	TGTGCCAGCAGCCTGGACAGTTCTAACTATGGCTACACCTTC	CASSLDSSNYGYTF
few	NA	TRBV5-1	TRBJ2-2	TGCGCCAGCAGCTACGCGACAGCGAACACCGGGGAGCTGTTTTTT	CASSYATANTGELFF
NA	NA	TRBV29-1	TRBJ1-2	TGCAGCGTAATTGGGACTGACTATGGCTACACCTTC	CSVIGTDYGYTF
few	NA	TRBV28	TRBJ2-1	TGTGCCAGCCAGGGCTCCTACAATGAGCAGTTCTTC	CASQGSYNEQFF
NA	TRBD1	TRBV4-3	TRBJ2-7	TGCGCCAGCAGCCAAGACGGACAGGGGGCGTGGGGCGAGCAGTACTTC	CASSQDGQGAWGEQYF
NA	NA	TRBV6-1	TRBJ2-7	TGTGCCAGCAGTGAAGCCGAACTAGGGCTACCGATCTACGAGCAGTACTTC	CASSEAELGLPIYEQYF
NA	NA	TRBV7-9	TRBJ2-7	TGTGCCAGCAGCACATTTGTCGAGCAGTACTTC	CASSTFVEQYF
NA	TRBD2	TRBV7-9	TRBJ2-1	TGTGCCAGCAGCTTGATAGCGGGAACAAAAGAGCAGTTCTTC	CASSLIAGTKEQFF
NA	TRBD2	TRBV3-1	TRBJ2-1	TGTGCCAGCAGCCAAGATTACCCTAGCGGGGGCCACTACAATGAGCAGTTCTTC	CASSQDYPSGGHYNEQFF
many	NA	TRBV7-9	TRBJ2-1	TGTGCCAGCAGCTCTCTACCTACCACTGTCGTCGAGCAGTTCTTC	CASSSLPTTVVEQFF
few	NA	TRBV7-9	TRBJ2-1	TGTGCCAGCAGCTTAGCGTGGGGGCCTGGTGGTGAGCAGTTCTTC	CASSLAWGPGGEQFF
once	NA	TRBV20-1	TRBJ2-5	TGCAGTGCTAGAGATCTTAGAGGGGAGACCCAGTACTTC	CSARDLRGETQYF
few	TRBD1	TRBV7-2	TRBJ1-5	TGTGCCAGCAGCTTAGTCGCTGGGACAGGGAATCAGCCCCAGCATTTT	CASSLVAGTGNQPQHF
few	NA	TRBV29-1	TRBJ1-2	TGCAGTGGTGCAGGGAACTATGGCTACACCTTC	CSGAGNYGYTF
many	TRBD1	TRBV7-9	TRBJ2-2	TGTGCCAGCAGCGGGACAGGGACCGGGGAGCTGTTTTTT	CASSGTGTGELFF
few	NA	TRBV7-2	TRBJ1-1	TGTGCCAACAGCTTAGCTCGCAGCACACGGCCTACTGAAGCTTTCTTT	CANSLARSTRPTEAFF
few	TRBD2	TRBV7-2	TRBJ2-1	TGTGCCAGCAGCTTCGCGGGGGGTCCTCCCTTTAATGAGCAGTTCTTC	CASSFAGGPPFNEQFF
few	NA	TRBV3-1	TRBJ2-7	TGTGCCAGCAGCCAAGAAGGAATACCCTACGAGCAGTACTTC	CASSQEGIPYEQYF
few	TRBD2	TRBV11-1	TRBJ2-3	TGTGCCAGCAGCTTCCCCGATCTAGCGGGACTTTTCACAGATACGCAGTATTTT	CASSFPDLAGLFTDTQYF
many	NA	TRBV5-6	TRBJ1-1	TGTGCCAGCAGCTTGCTTCGGACAGCCAACACTGAAGCTTTCTTT	CASSLLRTANTEAFF
many	TRBD1	TRBV20-1	TRBJ1-6	TGCAGTGCTAGAATGTTGTCGGGACAGGCATCACCCCTCCACTTT	CSARMLSGQASPLHF
many	NA	TRBV13	TRBJ2-2	TGTGCCAGCAGCTACTCCACCGGGCAAGGGACCGGGGAGCTGTTTTTT	CASSYSTGQGTGELFF
many	TRBD2	TRBV7-9	TRBJ2-7	TGTGCCAGCAGCTCAACTCGGGGGGTCCTATACGAGCAGTACTTC	CASSSTRGVLYEQYF
NA	TRBD2	TRBV6-2/TRBV6-3	TRBJ2-3	TGTGCCAGCAGTCCGACAATCCTAGCGGGGGACCCCACAGATACGCAGTATTTT	CASSPTILAGDPTDTQYF
many	NA	TRBV2	TRBJ2-7	TGTGCCAGCACTCATGAGCGGGCGAACTCCTACGAGCAGTACTTC	CASTHERANSYEQYF
few	NA	TRBV4-1	TRBJ2-7	TGCGCCAGCAGCCAAGAAGGTTTAGTCTACGAGCAGTACTTC	CASSQEGLVYEQYF
few	NA	TRBV12-3/TRBV12-4	TRBJ1-4	TGTGCCAGCAGTTTAATCGGGGGGGAAAAACTGTTTTTT	CASSLIGGEKLFF
NA	NA	TRBV3-1	TRBJ1-2	TGTGCCAGCAGCCCTGGCCCCCAGGACTACACCTTC	CASSPGPQDYTF
few	NA	TRBV7-2	TRBJ2-3	TGTGCCAGCAGCTTAGTTCTGAGATCTAGCACAGATACGCAGTATTTT	CASSLVLRSSTDTQYF